This record covers a single T cell receptor beta chain. Only one count was recorded for this clone. No cognate antigen has been identified for it. No qualities accompany the bases; no much larger clone lies one base away. This entry is derived from a study of cytomegalovirus exposure and HLA in healthy donors (dated by TCRdb to about 2017). For context, the study as a whole: An earlier analysis of 587 of the donors reported about 300 Gb of sequence data and 117 million unique TCR beta sequences obtained from approximately 180 million T cells. In a later genetic analysis, genome-wide SNP genotypes for about 65% of the roughly 700 donors were used, and that subset was treated as a discovery cohort. The study aimed to test whether cataloging public T cell receptors could reveal signatures of past pathogen exposure. The number of donors typed differed by locus, with about 629-630 for A, B, C, DRB1 and DQB1, over 500 for DQA1, over 600 for DPA1, and some 470 for DPB1. An early release covering about 600 HLA-typed donors comprised about 300 gigabases of sequencing data and tens of millions of unique TCR sequences. To predict cytomegalovirus infection status, the study brought together high-throughput TCR immunosequencing, statistical association of individual TCRs with disease status, and machine learning. Of the approximately 400 genotyped donors, less than 90% were placed in the genetic ancestry cluster associated with self-reported Caucasian donors. To decide whether each TCR beta V gene segment behaved as functional or pseudogenic, an earlier analysis of some 570 of the donors relied on high-throughput TCR beta sequencing. HLA typing included class I and class II loci at four-digit resolution. To study patterns of TCR occurrence, a later analysis re-analyzed previously published TCR beta repertoires from several hundred donors and added high-resolution HLA genotyping. All discovery cohort repertoires had been generated on a single sequencing platform. Donor age, sex, ethnicity and CMV serostatus were compiled alongside the repertoire data. In addition to the first cohort of 650 to 800 subjects, a separate validation cohort of 130 or so different subjects was used. The study used immunosequencing to profile the T cell repertoires of approximately 640 subjects and linked those repertoires to cytomegalovirus serostatus. In the later analysis, no new phenotypic data were used to find candidate immune exposures; instead, reliance was placed on TCR beta sequences and their occurrence across donors. Four to six DR-DQ haplotypes were handled as single units for association and clustering because linkage in the cohort was strong. Across around 400 genotyped donors of the cohort, an average of approximately 240,000 unique TCR beta nucleotide sequences per donor were sequenced, and 15% to 20% of those sequences were non-productive.

V is shortened by 3 bases, J by 2 bases, and the region joining them spans 14 bases. Based on the germline V gene, the CDR1 and CDR2 sequences are SNHLY and FYNNEI. Measured from the cysteine to the phenylalanine, the CDR3 is 16 residues long. Only CDR3 DNA is held: 48 bases, read in frame from base 1. The cohort comprised some 730 healthy bone marrow donors. Cohort members were all nominally healthy when sampled, although unrecorded immune exposures were likely present. The donor tested CMV seropositive and was one of the 289 seropositive cohort members. A peripheral blood sample was provided by each donor, and peripheral blood mononuclear cells were used for TCR beta sequencing. The Qiagen DNeasy Blood Extraction Kit was used to extract genomic DNA from the blood cell samples. General study outcomes and caveats: Compared with the approximately 720-donor mean, donors in an Asian-associated ancestry cluster had fewer N-insertions in productive TCRs, according to a later genetic analysis. V-gene and J-gene trimming of TCR beta chains was associated with a missense DCLRE1C variant in a later genetic analysis, and the association was replicated in an independent cohort. Broadly in line with IMGT annotations, most TCR beta V segments showed up in productive rearrangements about 90% or about 30% of the time in an earlier analysis of several hundred of the donors. Because the 87-base-pair reads could not distinguish some IMGT-functional V segments, including TRBV6-2 and TRBV6-3, those segments were excluded. A later analysis reported that several top co-occurrence clusters appeared linked to parvovirus B19, influenza, CMV and Epstein-Barr virus. The authors suggested that the approach could potentially be generalized to other disease states and immunological phenotypes. While some public TCRs were present in many individuals, most TCR sequences turned up only very rarely across donors. According to a later analysis, TCR association rates differed among HLA loci, with DRB1 alleles showing the most associated TCRs and HLA-C alleles showing the fewest. In a later analysis, most CMV-associated TCR beta chains were found to appear HLA-restricted, with HLA associations seemingly driven largely by CMV exposure. Specific HLA alleles were associated with 15,000 to 20,000 TCR beta sequences at a false discovery rate of 0.05 in a later analysis. A group of highly shared sequence variants was considered likely to be a technical artifact of the sequencing pipeline. The classifier was reported to diagnose cytomegalovirus status with high specificity and sensitivity in both the original cohort and the validation cohort. Sequencing depth was assumed to be roughly uniform across donors in the presence/absence analyses, though that assumption may not hold. A further reported finding was that TCR beta sequences accurately predicted the HLA-A and HLA-B alleles for most subjects in the first cohort. Because counts were too low, 15 to 20 rarely observed V segments, including chromosome 9 orphons, were excluded from the earlier analysis of under 650 of the donors. Linkage disequilibrium might explain the correlated functional status among segregating V segments, but an unknown experimental factor could not be ruled out. Assigning TCR associations to individual alleles was difficult when HLA alleles, especially DR and DQ, strongly co-occurred. The study listed approximately 150 TCR beta chains as associated with cytomegalovirus. Because HLA typing was missing for some donors at each locus, association tests included only the typed subset. For the cohort, immune exposure information was limited to CMV serostatus. The cohort was sequenced for TCR beta chains only, and without alpha or paired-chain data the features that could be detected were limited. In a later analysis, HLA-associated TCR beta chains were found to be more clonally expanded and to have lower generation probabilities than equally common non-associated chains. In vitro tests confirmed that three of the cytomegalovirus-associated TCR beta chains recognize cytomegalovirus antigens.

Receptor libraries were prepared by the immunoSEQ multiplex PCR assay. The multiplex PCR relied on a mix of 60 forward primers for TCR Vbeta segments and 13 reverse primers for TCR Jbeta segments. The CDR3 region of rearranged TCR beta genes was amplified from genomic DNA by a multiplex PCR assay. On the Illumina HiSeq System, the amplified TCR beta libraries were sequenced as 87-base-pair reads. As for how the authors treated the data: In a later analysis, roughly 80 million unique TCR beta chains were counted across the roughly 700 repertoires, and roughly 11 million of these chains were shared by at least two donors. A nearest-neighbor algorithm error-corrected the raw reads and collapsed the reads into unique sequences, merging closely related sequences to remove PCR and sequencing errors. Alignment of CDR3 sequences to IMGT reference sequences was used to assign V, D and J gene segments. For a sequence to be retained, a match of at least six nucleotides to both a V gene segment and a J gene segment was required. Rearrangements were called productive when the CDR3 lacked stop codons and stayed in frame with V and J; all others were non-productive. Following IMGT convention, CDR3 was defined as the stretch from the second conserved V-encoded cysteine up to the conserved J-encoded phenylalanine. In an earlier analysis of around 640 of the donors, sequences lacking an unambiguous match to a single V gene segment were excluded. An earlier analysis of several hundred of the donors called V segments functional above 56.7% productive rearrangements and segregating when the between-donor standard deviation exceeded 5%. A statistical classification framework was developed to diagnose cytomegalovirus status using the catalog of TCR beta chain sequences. V and J gene assignment, in a later analysis, came from comparing TCR nucleotide sequences with IMGT/GENE-DB human TR gene sequences. A later analysis assigned CDR3 sequences and most-parsimonious VDJ recombination scenarios with the TCRdist pipeline. In a later analysis, each TCR beta chain was defined by its CDR3 amino acid sequence together with its V-gene family, and reads lacking a unique V-gene family were excluded. In a later analysis, around 600 highly shared, low-generation-probability nucleotide sequences were removed to address suspected cross-contamination and a sequencing artifact. A later analysis calculated a clonal expansion index for each public chain from normalized within-repertoire ranks of inferred template counts. In a later analysis, generation probabilities were computed using a VDJ recombination model fitted to out-of-frame rearrangements, and the results were checked against IGoR. In a later analysis, hypergeometric tests were used to score TCR-TCR, TCR-HLA and TCR-CMV co-occurrence, with a repertoire-size bias correction applied to TCR pairs. A later analysis estimated false discovery rates by permuting HLA or CMV assignments 20 times. In a later analysis, co-occurring TCRs were grouped using DBSCAN, with TCRdist sequence similarity added in when clustering inside HLA-allele-positive subsets. For co-occurrence clustering, repertoires with fewer than 30,000 or more than 120,000 public chains were excluded, along with a handful of repertoires with anomalous nucleotide sharing. This is the immuneACCESS table as TCRdb keeps it, with only in-frame sequences that have V and J called. A part of the clones is gone; compared with another copy, unresolved V genes explain less than half, and the rest is unexplained. The V and J calls and clone size are taken from that table; D and trimming were inferred from the DNA. The sample table contains some 180,000 clones; only one count was recorded for 81% of them. Of the sample, about 3% is held by the ten largest clones.

What was sequenced was PBMCs. The chain uses TRBV2 and TRBJ1-5, with the identity of the D gene unclear. This receptor was obtained from a man aged 35 to 55 in good health and CMV-seropositive. The CDR3 region has the sequence CASSEVGVGGNQPQHF. At the DNA level, the sequence is TGTGCCAGCAGTGAGGTGGGAGTCGGGGGCAATCAGCCCCAGCATTTT.